The 18 T cell receptor beta chains below come from one sample, sequenced in a study of persistence of HIV-infected CD4 T cells. The immunoSEQ assay was version 4, run in survey mode. Libraries were prepared by immunoSEQ multiplex PCR; TCRdb keeps only in-frame clonotypes and omits some of them. The data contain about 19,000 clones, 55% to 65% of them singletons. An overlapping HIV-1 Gag peptide pool stimulated these cells at roughly 1 ug/peptide/mL. Responding CD4+ T cells were sorted by upregulation of both CD40 ligand and CD69. The antigens these receptors bind are not known. Specimen: CD4+ T cells sorted from PBMCs after roughly 20-hour stimulation, collected from a patient who received antiretroviral therapy. All receptors derive from an adult woman with HIV who was CMV-seropositive.

The count of this clone is one. The chain recombines TRBV6-5 with TRBJ1-3, with D maybe TRBD1 (6 bases). The CDR3 covers 13 residues. The V gene lost 6 bases and the J gene lost 3 bases, with 9 bases spanning the gap. CDR1 MNHEY and CDR2 SVGAGI come from the germline V gene. As DNA, the CDR3 is TGTGCCAGCAGCACAGGGTTTGGAAACACCATATATTTT. Translating it yields CASSTGFGNTIYF.

The chain joins TRBV9 to TRBJ1-2; D uncertain. The CDR3 extends over 14 amino acids. Germline CDR1 is SGDLS and CDR2 is YYNGEE. Trimming removed 0 bases from V and 6 bases from J, with 12 bases in between. In nucleotides, the CDR3 is TGTGCCAGCAGCGTAGGAGCGGTGGTGGATGGCTACACCTTC. Its translation: CASSVGAVVDGYTF.

Only one count was recorded for this clone. The chain employs TRBV21-1 and TRBJ1-5; TRBD1 is the table's D call and was not checked against the DNA. TRBV21-1 is assigned pseudogene status. This CDR3 region has 14 residues. Here the CDR3 reads CASSRGGVNQPQHF. CDR3 nucleotides: TGTGCCAGCAGCAGGGGCGGAGTCAATCAGCCCCAGCATTTT.

By share, this clone counts as medium-sized. This chain uses TRBV27 with TRBJ2-5, with TRBD1 identical over 10 bases. The CDR3 runs 16 residues. Germline V gene lookup returns CDR1 MNHEY and CDR2 SMNVEV (reference sequence). After removal of 5 bases from V and 2 bases from J, the junction contained 8 bases not matched to a gene. CDR3 residues: CASSPGTGAQQETQYF. For the CDR3, the DNA is TGTGCCAGCAGTCCAGGGACAGGGGCCCAACAAGAGACCCAGTACTTC.

The chain links TRBV27 to TRBJ1-1; 9 bases match TRBD1. Germline V gene lookup returns CDR1 MNHEY and CDR2 SMNVEV (reference sequence). With V trimmed by 4 bases and J by 5 bases, 11 bases remained unmatched. The CDR3 is 16 amino acids. The CDR3 DNA is TGTGCCAGCAGTTCTCTAATGACAGGGGGGGAAACTGAAGCTTTCTTT. Amino acid sequence: CASSSLMTGGETEAFF.

The gene calls are TRBV19 and TRBJ1-5, with 7 bases matching TRBD1. J gave up 0 bases and V 5 bases, and 7 bases lay outside the gene matches. CDR1 LNHDA and CDR2 SQIVND come from the germline V gene (reference sequence). The CDR3 spans 16 residues. CDR3 residues: CASSRQGFNSNQPQHF. The CDR3 bases are TGTGCCAGTAGTCGACAGGGTTTTAATAGCAATCAGCCCCAGCATTTT.

This rearrangement joins TRBV28 to TRBJ1-5; D might be TRBD1 (5 bases). The CDR3 consists of 13 residues. V lost 3 bases and J 6 bases, leaving 9 bases between the germline ends. Germline loops: CDR1 MDHEN, CDR2 SYDVKM. This chain's CDR3 is CASSFGRVQPQHF. In DNA, the CDR3 is TGTGCCAGCAGTTTCGGCAGGGTTCAGCCCCAGCATTTT.

The chain employs TRBV19 and TRBJ1-5; 7 bases are shared with TRBD1. The V segment lost 5 bases and the J segment 2 bases; nucleotides outside the gene matches: 6. This CDR3 spans 15 amino acids. Germline CDR1 reads LNHDA; CDR2 reads SQIVND (reference sequence). The CDR3 loop reads CASSPRQGGNQPQHF. In nucleotides, the CDR3 is TGTGCCAGTAGTCCTCGACAGGGTGGCAATCAGCCCCAGCATTTT.

In this sample, this clone turned up a few times. The chain carries TRBV6-1 and TRBJ2-5; TRBD2 aligns across 7 bases. V shed 7 bases and J 1 base; nucleotides not matched to a gene: 9. The CDR3 length is 15 residues. The V gene's germline CDR1 is MNHNS and CDR2 SASEGT. The CDR3 here is CASTLEGLIQETQYF. DNA of the CDR3: TGTGCCAGCACCCTAGAGGGACTAATCCAAGAGACCCAGTACTTC.

V gene TRBV20-1 combines with J gene TRBJ2-5; TRBD1 matches at 9 bases. The germline CDR1 and CDR2 sequences are DFQATT and SNEGSKA (reference sequence). V lost 3 bases to trimming and J lost 5 bases; unmatched junction nucleotides: 7. CDR3 length: 14 residues. CDR3 bases: TGCAGTGCTAGTTTGACAGGGGGGTTGGAGACCCAGTACTTC. This encodes CSASLTGGLETQYF.

The J gene is TRBJ2-7, the V gene TRBV6-6; 10 positions match TRBD2. Losses at the gene ends were 5 bases for V and 0 bases for J; bases not matched to a gene: 13. The CDR3 contains 18 residues. The germline CDR1 and CDR2 sequences are MNHNY and SVGAGI (reference sequence). The DNA of the CDR3 is TGTGCCAGCAGTCATCCCCCCCACCTAGCGGGGGCCTCCTACGAGCAGTACTTC. Translation: CASSHPPHLAGASYEQYF.

This clone was counted between two and nine times. The chain's CDR3 is CATTIALNTGELFF. The CDR3 region has the DNA TGCGCCACCACCATAGCGCTCAACACCGGGGAGCTGTTTTTT. The rearrangement links TRBV10-2 to TRBJ2-2, with a weak D call TRBD2 (5 bases). CDR1 and CDR2 (germline): WSHSY, SAAADI. The V end lost 10 bases, the J end lost 2 bases, and 14 bases lay between the germline ends. The CDR3 is 14 amino acids.

The rearrangement uses TRBV4-2 and TRBJ1-1, with D uncertain. V dropped 0 bases and J dropped 1 base, with 6 bases sitting between them. The CDR3 runs to 14 residues. Germline CDR1 is LGHNA and CDR2 is YNFKEQ. CDR3 in amino acids: CASSQEGGNTEAFF. The CDR3 DNA reads TGTGCCAGCAGCCAAGAGGGTGGGAACACTGAAGCTTTCTTT.

The chain joins TRBV6-5 to TRBJ2-1; D remains unclear. CDR3 length: 14 residues. V lost 7 bases to trimming and J lost 3 bases, with 13 bases between them. The germline gives CDR1 MNHEY, CDR2 SVGAGI. The CDR3 coding sequence is TGTGCCAGCATCTTGCAGTTAAACTACAATGAGCAGTTCTTC. Translated, it gives CASILQLNYNEQFF.

This clone turned up a few times. The rearrangement links TRBV15 to TRBJ2-1, with D perhaps assigned TRBD1 or TRBD2 (6 bases each). The germline V gene has CDR1 LNHNV and CDR2 YYDKDF (reference sequence). V lost 2 bases and J lost 6, with 20 bases in between. The CDR3 extends over 17 amino acids. CDR3 nucleotides: TGTGCCACCAGCAGACCCGGTGGGGGGCAGGCCCTCAATGAGCAGTTCTTC. Translated, it gives CATSRPGGGQALNEQFF.

J is TRBJ2-6 and V is TRBV18; tentatively, D is TRBD2 (5 bases). The germline V gene encodes CDR1 KGHSH and CDR2 LQKENI. V lost 2 bases, J lost 0 bases, and 5 bases lay in between. CDR3 size: 15 residues. CDR3 loop: CASSPSGSGANVLTF. CDR3 DNA sequence: TGTGCCAGCTCACCAAGCGGCTCTGGGGCCAACGTCCTGACTTTC. Full variable domain (rest looked up from reference TRBV18 and TRBJ2-6): NAGVMQNPRHLVRRRGQEARLRCSPMKGHSHVYWYRQLPEEGLKFMVYLQKENIIDESGMPKERFSAEFPKEGPSILRIQQVVRGDSAAYFCASSPSGSGANVLTFGAGSRLTVL.

This clone occurred a few times. The CDR3 region has the DNA TGCGCCAGCAGCGTGGCGACGGACAGCACAGATACGCAGTATTTT. Translation: CASSVATDSTDTQYF. The chain carries TRBV5-1 and TRBJ2-3; D unclear. The germline V gene has CDR1 SGHRS and CDR2 YFSETQ. The CDR3 spans 15 residues. The germline V and J ends were trimmed by 4 bases and 0 bases, with 12 bases remaining between them.

In its sample, this clone was seen a few times. The chain carries TRBV2 and TRBJ1-5; D is unclear. The V end lost 7 bases, the J end lost 0 bases, and 7 bases lay between the germline ends. The V gene's germline CDR1 is SNHLY and CDR2 FYNNEI. This CDR3 is 13 amino acids long. The CDR3 sequence: CASKRDSNQPQHF. The CDR3 DNA follows: TGTGCCAGCAAACGTGATAGCAATCAGCCCCAGCATTTT.